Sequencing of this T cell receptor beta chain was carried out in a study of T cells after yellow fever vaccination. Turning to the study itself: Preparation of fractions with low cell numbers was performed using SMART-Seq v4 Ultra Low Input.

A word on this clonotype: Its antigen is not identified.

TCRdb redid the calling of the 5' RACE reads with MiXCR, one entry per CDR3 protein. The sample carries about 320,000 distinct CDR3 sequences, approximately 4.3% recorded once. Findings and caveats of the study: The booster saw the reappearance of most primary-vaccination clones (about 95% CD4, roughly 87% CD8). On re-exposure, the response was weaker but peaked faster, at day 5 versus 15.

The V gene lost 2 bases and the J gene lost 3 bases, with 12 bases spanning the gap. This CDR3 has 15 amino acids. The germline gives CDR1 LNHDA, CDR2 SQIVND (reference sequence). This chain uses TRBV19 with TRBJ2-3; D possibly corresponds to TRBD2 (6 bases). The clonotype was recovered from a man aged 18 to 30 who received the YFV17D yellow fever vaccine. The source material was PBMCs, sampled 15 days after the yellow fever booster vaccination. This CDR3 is CASSIRVRGTDTQYF. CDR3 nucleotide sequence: TGTGCCAGTAGTATAAGGGTTCGGGGGACAGATACGCAGTATTTT.